These 6 T cell receptor beta chains share one sample of origin, sequenced in a study of sequential checkpoint blockade in melanoma. Treatment in this sample: randomized to nivolumab then ipilimumab (arm A) or the reverse (arm B). Assay: immunoSEQ multiplex PCR; the TCRdb copy retains only in-frame clones and omits some. Of about 27,000 clones listed, around three quarters are singletons. This sample comprised CD8+ T cells sorted from blood (inferred from file names), obtained from a patient given nivolumab and ipilimumab in sequence. These receptors all stem from a human donor with melanoma.

Only a few counts were recorded for this clone. V gene TRBV13 combines with J gene TRBJ2-7, with D tentatively TRBD1 (6 bases). V shed 4 bases and J shed 5 bases, with 15 bases lying between them. From germline, CDR1 is PRHDT and CDR2 FYEKMQ (reference sequence). The CDR3 runs 14 residues. In DNA, the CDR3 is TGTGCCAGCAGCTCCAGGGGTTATAAAGACGAGCAGTACTTC. Its translation is CASSSRGYKDEQYF.

The chain combines TRBV5-4 with TRBJ1-4; D ambiguous. Germline CDR1 reads SGHNT; CDR2 reads YYREEE (reference sequence). V lost 5 bases to trimming and J lost 6 bases, with 11 bases between them. This CDR3 comprises 13 residues. CDR3 residues: CASSQAFDEKLFF. The CDR3 DNA follows: TGTGCCAGCAGTCAGGCGTTCGATGAAAAACTGTTTTTT.

The rearrangement links TRBV11-2 to TRBJ1-6; 9 nucleotides line up with TRBD1. V shed 0 bases, J shed 9 bases, and the junction held 3 bases outside the gene matches. The CDR3 runs to 15 residues. Germline CDR1 is SGHAT and CDR2 is FQNNGV. This CDR3 reads CASSLEGTGISPLHF. CDR3 coding DNA: TGTGCCAGCAGCTTAGAGGGGACAGGGATTTCACCCCTCCACTTT.

The chain combines TRBV9 with TRBJ2-1; 11 bases agree with TRBD1. Germline V CDR1 and CDR2: SGDLS, YYNGEE. V shed 0 bases and J 2 bases; nucleotides not matched to a gene: 7. This CDR3 region has 18 residues. Written as DNA, the CDR3 is TGTGCCAGCAGCGTAGCGACGGGACAGGGGGTTCCCTACAATGAGCAGTTCTTC. It codes for CASSVATGQGVPYNEQFF.

CDR3 sequence: CASSPTPQGPTEAFF. The CDR3 bases are TGTGCCAGCAGCCCCACCCCACAGGGGCCCACTGAAGCTTTCTTT. V and J are TRBV5-6 and TRBJ1-1, with 7 bases identical to TRBD1. The CDR3 is 15 amino acids. Per the germline V gene, CDR1 is SGHDT and CDR2 is YYEEEE. The trim removed 4 bases at V and 4 bases at J, leaving 10 bases unmatched.

The J gene is TRBJ2-1, the V gene TRBV27; D perhaps matches TRBD2 (6 bases). CDR1 is MNHEY and CDR2 is SMNVEV in the germline V gene (reference sequence). The CDR3 length is 15 residues. The ends were cut back, 0 bases at V and 9 bases at J, with 15 bases in the middle. DNA for the CDR3: TGTGCCAGCAGTTTATCTTACGGGACTGGGGGTGAGCAGTTCTTC. Protein sequence: CASSLSYGTGGEQFF.